The text below deals with one T cell receptor beta chain. Its recognized antigen is unknown. Base quality data are lacking; no much larger clone is found one base away. TCRbeta CDR3 regions were amplified from genomic DNA by means of the immunoSEQ Assay, a bias-controlled multiplex PCR. The paper's processing steps were these. Nucleated cell counts per sample were estimated from amplification of reference gene primers within the assay. Sequence reads were collapsed and filtered to measure the absolute abundance of every unique TCRbeta CDR3 rearrangement. Productive Simpson clonality was computed per sample as the square root of Simpson's diversity index over productive rearrangements. Sourced from immuneACCESS, this table was stored by TCRdb with only in-frame sequences that have V and J called. A share of the clones is absent; for the studies checked, an unresolved V gene accounts for under half, and the remainder has no known explanation. The V and J calls and clone size were taken over from that table, and D and trimming were inferred from the DNA. Within this sample are 140,000 to 150,000 clones, with roughly 88% of them counted one time only. Together, the top ten hold approximately 2% of the sample.

The CDR3 runs 13 amino acids, cysteine and phenylalanine included. Of all the DNA, just the CDR3 is kept, 39 bases in frame from base 1. V is reduced by 4 bases and J by 0 bases, leaving a spacing of 5 bases between them. From a lookup of the germline V gene, CDR1 and CDR2 are KGHSH and LQKENI. The collaborating institutions used their own protocols to collect whole blood in K2EDTA tubes. For TCRbeta analysis, collaborator samples were shipped as frozen whole blood, as isolated PBMCs, or as DNA extracted from either sample type. These data are taken from a study of blood T cell repertoires in COVID-19 (dated by TCRdb to 2018 to 2020). Broadly, across the study: Collaborator samples came from the United States, Italy and Spain and covered acute and convalescent phases of COVID-19. Where available, HLA class I and class II types were obtained from metadata supplied by the sample provider rather than from assay-based typing. Samples came from the ongoing ImmuneRACE study (first 160 participants) plus 1,254 subjects from 6 global collaborators. The prospective study material was composed of cDNA or gDNA derived from T cells, B-cell-depleted T cells, or PBMCs. The repertoires were released in a freely available public database intended as a resource for research on the immune response to SARS-CoV-2. Deeply sampled blood TCRbeta repertoires from subjects exposed to, actively infected with, or recovered from COVID-19 were included in the dataset. The sample metadata nearly always contained a de-identified subject ID, COVID-19 status, age in years and sex.

Paper-wide results and their limitations: The amount of clinical and demographic metadata varied by source and participant and was provided uncurated.

The sequenced material came from peripheral blood. In this chain, TRBV18 is recombined with TRBJ2-3, with the identity of the D gene unclear. The sequence was obtained from a man aged 65 to 79 with acute or convalescent COVID-19. The sequenced DNA: TGTGCCAGCTCACAAACTAGCACAGATACGCAGTATTTT. It translates to CASSQTSTDTQYF.